This T cell receptor (beta chain) was recovered during a study of monozygotic twins with inflammatory bowel disease. TCRdb reprocessed the 5' RACE reads, keeping one entry per CDR3 protein, no DNA. The listing records approximately 330,000 distinct CDR3 sequences. This TCR derives from a human donor with ulcerative colitis or Crohn's disease, or a healthy co-twin of an affected twin (not recorded which). The sequencing sample was made of blood.

The chain's CDR3 is CASSFPGQGPINTGELFF. The V and J genes are TRBV7-2 and TRBJ2-2; TCRdb outputs TRBD1, but without DNA this stays unchecked. This CDR3 spans 18 amino acids. Germline CDR1 and CDR2: SGHTA and FQGNSA.